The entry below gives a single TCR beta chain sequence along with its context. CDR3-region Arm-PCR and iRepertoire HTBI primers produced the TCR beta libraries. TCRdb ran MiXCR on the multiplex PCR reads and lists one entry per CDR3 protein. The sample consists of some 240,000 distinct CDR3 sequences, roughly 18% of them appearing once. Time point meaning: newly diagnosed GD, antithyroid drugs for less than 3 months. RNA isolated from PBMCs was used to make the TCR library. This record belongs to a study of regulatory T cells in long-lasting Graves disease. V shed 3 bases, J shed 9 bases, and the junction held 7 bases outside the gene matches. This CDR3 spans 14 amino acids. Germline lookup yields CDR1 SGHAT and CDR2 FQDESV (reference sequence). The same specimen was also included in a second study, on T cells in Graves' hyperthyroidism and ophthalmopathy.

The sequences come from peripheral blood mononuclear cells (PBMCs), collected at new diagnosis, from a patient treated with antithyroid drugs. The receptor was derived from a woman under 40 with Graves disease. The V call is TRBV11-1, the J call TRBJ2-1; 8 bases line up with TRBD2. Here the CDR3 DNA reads TGTGCCAGCAGCTTTCAACGGGAGGGGGTTGAGCAGTTCTTC. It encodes CASSFQREGVEQFF. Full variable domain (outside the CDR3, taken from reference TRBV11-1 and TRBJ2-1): EAEVAQSPRYKITEKSQAVAFWCDPISGHATLYWYRQILGQGPELLVQFQDESVVDDSQLPKDRFSAERLKGVDSTLKIQPAELGDSAMYLCASSFQREGVEQFFGPGTRLTVL.